Listed here are 23 T cell receptor beta chains from one sample, sequenced in a study of cytomegalovirus exposure and HLA in healthy donors. The study ran its PCR with 60 Vbeta and 13 Jbeta primers. Data came from immunoSEQ multiplex PCR; TCRdb stores just in-frame clones and leaves some out. This table holds just over 150,000 clones, 60% to 85% found once. The sequenced sample consisted of PBMCs. The receptors come from a woman between 40 and 50 years old in good health and CMV-seronegative.

CDR3 residues: CASGTWTGNENTIYF. Written as DNA, the CDR3 is TGTGCCAGCGGAACTTGGACAGGGAATGAAAACACCATATATTTT. The J gene is TRBJ1-3, the V gene TRBV11-2; TRBD1 matches 8 bases. In germline, CDR1 is SGHAT, CDR2 FQNNGV. After removal of 8 bases from V and 6 bases from J, the junction contained 12 bases not matched to a gene. This CDR3 has 15 amino acids.

This clone has more than one count but fewer than ten. The CDR3 protein is CASSQALLNEQFF. For the CDR3, the DNA is TGCGCCAGCAGCCAAGCCCTTCTAAATGAGCAGTTCTTC. V usage is TRBV4-1 and J usage is TRBJ2-1, with D hard to call. The germline V and J ends were trimmed by 1 base and 7 bases, with 8 bases remaining between them. The CDR3 has 13 amino acids. Germline assignment: CDR1 MGHRA and CDR2 YSYEKL.

V and J are TRBV15 and TRBJ2-1; the D is unclear. Per germline, CDR1 LNHNV and CDR2 YYDKDF (reference sequence). The CDR3 runs 18 residues. The V and J ends lost 0 bases and 7 bases respectively, with 22 bases between them. CDR3: CATSRDRDILHLSNEQFF. Here the CDR3 DNA reads TGTGCCACCAGCAGAGATCGTGACATTCTACACCTAAGTAATGAGCAGTTCTTC.

This rearrangement joins TRBV5-1 to TRBJ1-6, with no clear D. The CDR3 runs to 15 residues. Trimming shortened V by 0 bases and J by 5 bases, and 9 bases separated the two germline ends. Germline V gene sequence: CDR1 SGHRS, CDR2 YFSETQ. CDR3 bases: TGCGCCAGCAGCTTGGCCATGGAGAATAATTCACCCCTCCACTTT. It specifies CASSLAMENNSPLHF.

This sequence joins TRBV18 and TRBJ2-7; possibly TRBD1 for D (6 bases). Germline CDR1 and CDR2: KGHSH and LQKENI. V was trimmed by 8 bases and J by 2 bases, leaving 16 bases between them. The CDR3 is 14 residues long. CDR3 sequence: CASGPGHLTYEQYF. In DNA form, the CDR3 reads TGTGCCAGCGGACCGGGACACTTAACCTACGAGCAGTACTTC.

The chain is built from TRBV5-4 and TRBJ1-2; D remains ambiguous. In germline, CDR1 is SGHNT, CDR2 YYREEE (reference sequence). This CDR3 comprises 13 residues. Trimming stripped 0 bases from V and 4 bases from J, with 7 bases between. The CDR3 region is CASSLGHRYGYTF. CDR3 DNA: TGTGCCAGCAGCTTGGGACACCGCTATGGCTACACCTTC.

This sequence joins TRBV7-2 and TRBJ2-1, with a possible D match to TRBD1 (5 bases). V lost 5 bases and J lost 0, with 11 bases in between. Germline V gives CDR1 SGHTA, CDR2 FQGNSA. CDR3 length: 15 residues. CDR3 residues: CASSQGKSSYNEQFF. CDR3 DNA: TGTGCCAGCAGCCAGGGAAAATCCTCCTACAATGAGCAGTTCTTC.

The rearrangement links TRBV28 to TRBJ1-1; D call uncertain. The CDR3 is 15 amino acids. Deletions cut 2 bases from V and 1 base from J, with 11 bases between. CDR1 is MDHEN, CDR2 SYDVKM, per germline. Written as DNA, the CDR3 is TGTGCCAGCAGTTTACCGAAATCGGGGAACACTGAAGCTTTCTTT. Amino acid sequence: CASSLPKSGNTEAFF.

V usage is TRBV2 and J usage is TRBJ2-7; 8 bases fit TRBD1. The CDR3 loop spans 15 amino acids. The J segment lost 2 bases and the V segment lost 3 bases, leaving 6 bases of the junction unmatched. From germline, CDR1 is SNHLY and CDR2 FYNNEI. In nucleotides, the CDR3 is TGTGCCAGCAGTGAGGGGCAGGGGGCAACCTACGAGCAGTACTTC. Protein product: CASSEGQGATYEQYF.

This clone has only one observation. The rearrangement links TRBV5-1 to TRBJ2-6; 8 nucleotides agree with TRBD1. Looked up from germline, CDR1 is SGHRS and CDR2 is YFSETQ. CDR3 length: 16 amino acids. The J segment lost 0 bases and the V segment lost 1 base, leaving 0 bases of the junction unmatched. The CDR3 nucleotides read TGCGCCAGCAGCTTGACAGGGGGCTCTGGGGCCAACGTCCTGACTTTC. This encodes CASSLTGGSGANVLTF.

J is TRBJ2-2 and V is TRBV5-8; D is perhaps TRBD2 (6 bases). The CDR3 is made up of 11 amino acids. The germline CDR1 and CDR2 sequences are SGHTS and YDEGEE. V lost 6 bases and J lost 13, with 13 bases in between. CDR3: CASTPWRGLFF. In nucleotides, the CDR3 is TGTGCCAGCACCCCCTGGAGGGGGCTGTTTTTT.

This clone came up once. One end of the junction varies from germline; a read error may be responsible. V is TRBV7-9 and J is TRBJ2-1, with D hard to call. The CDR3 has 13 residues. CDR1 is SEHNR, CDR2 FQNEAQ, per germline (reference sequence). CDR3 amino acids: CSSSPPSDNEQFF. In nucleotides, the CDR3 is TGTTCCAGCAGCCCCCCGTCAGACAATGAGCAGTTCTTC.

The chain combines TRBV6-5 with TRBJ2-2, with a possible D match to TRBD1 (6 bases). Germline CDR1 and CDR2: MNHEY and SVGAGI. The CDR3 extends over 15 amino acids. V lost 6 bases to trimming and J lost 2 bases, with 13 bases between them. The CDR3 DNA is TGTGCCAGCAGCCGATTGACAGGAAACACCGGGGAGCTGTTTTTT. It specifies CASSRLTGNTGELFF.

The chain has TRBV19 and TRBJ2-3, with 10 bases that match TRBD2. V dropped 4 bases and J dropped 3; count of bases not matched to a gene: 7. Germline V gene data show CDR1 as LNHDA and CDR2 as SQIVND (reference sequence). The CDR3 has 16 amino acids. The CDR3: CASSTQAGGQTDTQYF. The CDR3 DNA reads as TGTGCCAGTAGTACCCAAGCGGGGGGGCAGACAGATACGCAGTATTTT.

The V gene is TRBV13, the J gene TRBJ2-1; TRBD2 matches at 9 bases. The CDR3 loop spans 17 amino acids. The ends lost 7 bases at V and 1 base at J; junction bases unmatched: 11. Looked up from germline, CDR1 is PRHDT and CDR2 is FYEKMQ (reference sequence). CDR3 protein: CASTTWGGGESYNEQFF. The DNA of the CDR3 is TGTGCCAGCACCACCTGGGGCGGGGGGGAGTCCTACAATGAGCAGTTCTTC.

This chain connects TRBV7-9 to TRBJ2-5, with a weak D call TRBD1 (6 bases). Trimming shortened V by 3 bases and J by 2 bases, and 19 bases separated the two germline ends. This CDR3 comprises 17 residues. Germline V gene sequence: CDR1 SEHNR, CDR2 FQNEAQ (reference sequence). The CDR3 DNA reads as TGTGCCAGCAGCTTGCCGGTCAGGGGTTTCGCGCAAGAGACCCAGTACTTC. It yields the protein CASSLPVRGFAQETQYF.

The chain joins TRBV7-3 to TRBJ2-2; 10 bases map to TRBD2. After removal of 5 bases from V and 4 bases from J, the junction contained 4 bases not matched to a gene. The CDR3 consists of 15 residues. Germline assignment: CDR1 SGHTA and CDR2 FQGTGA. The chain's CDR3 is CASSPSGGATGELFF. CDR3 DNA sequence: TGTGCCAGCAGCCCCAGCGGGGGGGCCACCGGGGAGCTGTTTTTT.

The chain uses TRBV15 and TRBJ2-6; TRBD2 agrees at 13 bases. In germline, CDR1 is LNHNV, CDR2 YYDKDF (reference sequence). V shed 2 bases and J 0 bases; nucleotides not matched to a gene: 4. The CDR3 is 19 amino acids. In DNA form, the CDR3 reads TGTGCCACCAGCAGATACACTAGCGGGGGGGGCTCTGGGGCCAACGTCCTGACTTTC. This translates into CATSRYTSGGGSGANVLTF.

The chain recombines TRBV15 with TRBJ1-5, with a possible D match to TRBD1 (6 bases). The CDR3 consists of 18 residues. Trimming cost V 2 bases and J 3 bases, with 20 bases left between them. Germline V gene data show CDR1 as LNHNV and CDR2 as YYDKDF (reference sequence). CDR3 nucleotide sequence: TGTGCCACCAGCAGAATGAGTCCAGACAGGAGACTCAATCAGCCCCAGCATTTT. Amino acids: CATSRMSPDRRLNQPQHF.

The chain uses TRBV5-6 and TRBJ1-6, with 11 positions matching TRBD1. This CDR3 contains 18 residues. Trimming cost V 4 bases and J 2 bases; bases outside gene matches: 8. Germline loops: CDR1 SGHDT, CDR2 YYEEEE. The chain's CDR3 is CASSPGWGQGAYNSPLHF. Written as DNA, the CDR3 is TGTGCCAGCAGCCCCGGGTGGGGACAGGGGGCCTATAATTCACCCCTCCACTTT.

This chain joins TRBV2 and TRBJ1-2; 8 bases agree with TRBD1. The CDR3 loop spans 13 amino acids. J was trimmed by 4 bases and V by 8 bases; bases with no gene match: 6. Germline CDR1 SNHLY, CDR2 FYNNEI. The CDR3 DNA is TGTGCCAGCCCCCGCGGACAGGGCTATGGCTACACCTTC. Its protein is CASPRGQGYGYTF.

The V call is TRBV28, the J call TRBJ1-2, with 10 bases matching TRBD1. Unmatched junction bases numbered 6, after V lost 3 bases and J lost 5 bases. There are 15 residues in the CDR3. CDR1 and CDR2 (germline): MDHEN, SYDVKM. The DNA for the CDR3 is TGTGCCAGCAGTTTTGGGACAGGGGCTGGGTATGGCTACACCTTC. Protein: CASSFGTGAGYGYTF.

The rearrangement uses TRBV5-6 and TRBJ2-5; 8 bases agree with TRBD1. The germline V gene encodes CDR1 SGHDT and CDR2 YYEEEE. The CDR3 is 13 amino acids. Trimming removed 1 base from V and 7 bases from J; junction bases left unmatched: 3. The CDR3 sequence is CASSLWQGATQYF. The CDR3 nucleotides are TGTGCCAGCAGCTTGTGGCAGGGGGCGACCCAGTACTTC.